This T cell receptor (beta chain) came from a study of Graves' ophthalmopathy and Graves' hyperthyroidism (dated by TCRdb to 2016 to 2019). At the level of the whole study: A patient counted as having stable hyperthyroidism if there was no progression to ophthalmopathy within 18 months of follow-up. To explore V-J signatures distinguishing ophthalmopathy from hyperthyroidism, a discovery set of around 100 patients (fewer than 45 ophthalmopathy, some 57 stable hyperthyroidism) was enrolled. T-cell repertoires of thyroid tissue and blood were compared in five or six hyperthyroidism patients. The study used TCR beta repertoire signatures to distinguish Graves' ophthalmopathy from Graves' hyperthyroidism and to predict progression to ophthalmopathy. For independent validation, a separate cohort was made up of around 19 hyperthyroidism patients plus 17 patients who later progressed from hyperthyroidism to ophthalmopathy. Once sampling was done, hyperthyroidism patients were given methimazole at a starting dose of 30 mg daily, while ophthalmopathy patients were given high-dose intravenous methylprednisolone. In total, 135 blood samples were TCR-sequenced: 43 ophthalmopathy, over 70 hyperthyroidism and around 17 hyperthyroidism-to-ophthalmopathy patients.

For repertoire sequencing, TCR beta CDR3 regions were amplified from RNA transcripts. HTBI primers and the Qiagen OneStep RT-PCR kit were used in a first-round RT-PCR, which was followed by a second-round multiplex PCR, size selection and purification. Libraries were sequenced paired-end with 100 bp reads on an Illumina HiSeq2000. As for the authors' bioinformatics: SOAPnuke was used to process the reads, throwing out any read that had adapters, had uncalled bases, had a mean Phred below 15, or lacked an exact constant-primer or identifier match. High-quality paired reads were merged with COPE v1.2.5. Clonotypes were defined as unique nucleotide sequences and were aligned to IMGT TRB V, D and J references using MiTCR v1.1. The analysis was limited to V-J combinations with a frequency above 0.0001, which together covered roughly 99% of repertoires. For each V-J combination, a TCR clonal expansion and chaos score was defined as the ratio of F50 clonal expansion to chaos observed in the TCRdist matrix. Welch's t-statistics and random forest were used to narrow the features down to about a dozen V-J combinations, which were then fed into a naive Bayes classifier. The Morisita-Horn index was used to measure how similar the thyroid and blood repertoires were. TCRdb reanalyzed the raw reads on its own, using fastp at Q25 for trimming and MiXCR for clone calling, and kept in-frame beta chains. Rows are unified per CDR3 protein, each entry keeping the most common DNA and genes. None of the V and J calls come from the authors' own analysis; TCRdb made them. Within this sample are some 1.1 million distinct CDR3 sequences, with about two fifths of them counted one time only. The leading ten clones occupy 11% of the sample.

A note on this clonotype: What antigen it recognizes has not been identified. This clone may be a read error of a much larger clone one base away.

Hyperthyroidism patients were newly diagnosed, were aged 18 to 65 years, and had a disease duration under 2 months. Patients with other autoimmune diseases, uncontrolled infections, pregnancy or lactation were excluded from the study. Clinical symptoms, serum thyroxine, TRAb, thyroid ultrasound and orbital computed tomography were used for diagnosis. Trizol reagent was used to extract the total RNA, and its quality was then checked on an Agilent 2100 Bioanalyzer. Study-level results and caveats: Sample size was not predetermined statistically, and investigators were not blinded to group allocation. Among expanded thyroid clonotypes with frequency above 0.001, most also showed up in blood, which suggests that blood repertoires may reflect the thyroid immune response. In validation, the model predicted ophthalmopathy progression with about 70% sensitivity and about 73% specificity; some 13 predicted patients were CT-confirmed with GO in a median of approximately 6.5 months. Ophthalmopathy was separated from stable hyperthyroidism by the 13-signature model with about 85% sensitivity and roughly 82% specificity in cross-validation and with 80%/75% in the test set.

The CDR3 starts with the cysteine, ends with the phenylalanine, and has 14 residues. The entry retains the CDR3 DNA only, 42 bases that are in frame from base 1. According to the germline V gene, CDR1 reads SQVTM and CDR2 reads ANQGSEA. The V gene is TRBV29-1 and the J gene is TRBJ2-2; a stretch of 12 junction bases matches TRBD2. Sample: peripheral blood or thyroid tissue (not recorded which). The clonotype originates from an adult man with Graves' hyperthyroidism. The DNA is as follows: TGCAGCGTCGGATGGACTAGCGGGACCGGGGGGCTGTTTTTT. Its protein reads: CSVGWTSGTGGLFF.